This is a list of T cell receptor beta chains from one sample in a study of blood T cell repertoires in COVID-19. Sequenced by immunoSEQ multiplex PCR; TCRdb stores in-frame clones only, minus some. The data contain 200,000 to 250,000 clones, 82% of them seen just once; the ten biggest clones take up less than 9.5%. Sequenced: peripheral blood. The receptors were gathered from a woman older than 75 with COVID-19, enrolled during active disease. Each CDR3 is given without its conserved first and last residue. Fields, in order: J gene, V gene, CDR3 length, clone size, CDR3 protein. Size values are once, few and many counts, or a class for expanded clones, and some rows have none.

TRBJ2-3,TRBV10-3,12,NA,AIRGLGSPDTQY
TRBJ1-2,TRBV6-2/TRBV6-3,12,NA,ASSYRPGNYGYT
TRBJ1-4,TRBV2,12,NA,ASSERDRAEKLF
TRBJ2-1,TRBV6-5,13,NA,ASSSDWSSYNEQF
TRBJ1-1,TRBV29-1,12,NA,SVVGNSGVLQAF
TRBJ2-1,TRBV18,14,NA,ASSPPALARINEQF
TRBJ1-1,TRBV6-6,10,NA,ASTFDRAEAF
TRBJ2-5,TRBV9,12,NA,ASSVVADQETQY
TRBJ2-3,TRBV4-2,14,NA,ASSQEGGSGTDTQY
TRBJ1-5,TRBV6-2/TRBV6-3,10,NA,ASSSRGQPQH
TRBJ2-1,TRBV5-1,11,once,ASSSRTGGEQF
TRBJ2-7,TRBV6-6,10,NA,ASRDRYYEQY
TRBJ2-7,TRBV18,16,NA,ASSAGRTSGAKAYEQY
TRBJ2-2,TRBV5-1,12,NA,ASSLALADGELF
TRBJ2-7,TRBV15,13,NA,ATSRDSGAPYEQY
TRBJ1-5,TRBV4-1,12,NA,ASSPRGWDQPQH
TRBJ1-5,TRBV28,14,NA,ASSQLTGGLNQPQH
TRBJ1-5,TRBV10-3,15,few,AISENLGQGNNQPQH
TRBJ2-7,TRBV13,14,once,ASSFQRDSSSYEQY
TRBJ2-7,TRBV11-3,10,NA,ASSPFPYEQY
TRBJ1-2,TRBV30,11,NA,AGDLTGLNGYT
TRBJ1-1,TRBV7-2,13,NA,ASSLGDRVPTEAF
TRBJ2-5,TRBV5-8,12,NA,ASSTGTVQETQY
TRBJ2-7,TRBV30,13,NA,AWSRPGQGLYEQY
TRBJ2-3,TRBV19,12,NA,ATTDRGGADTQY
TRBJ2-1,TRBV6-2/TRBV6-3,14,NA,ASSSISGSWGNEQF
TRBJ1-1,TRBV20-1,8,NA,SARRGEAF
TRBJ2-7,TRBV7-2,13,NA,ASSKSGSGPYEQY
TRBJ2-7,TRBV15,12,NA,ATSRRGSGYEQY
TRBJ1-4,TRBV5-1,11,NA,ASGDRFNEKLF
TRBJ1-2,TRBV28,11,few,ASSTTGWNGYT
TRBJ1-1,TRBV12-5,11,many,ASGLRVNTEAF
TRBJ1-5,TRBV30,14,NA,AWSKQGASSNQPQH
TRBJ1-1,TRBV28,12,NA,ASSSTGLNTEAF
TRBJ1-5,TRBV6-4,12,NA,ASSERGGNQPQH
TRBJ2-5,TRBV28,12,few,ASSLSQGRETQY
TRBJ1-5,TRBV4-1,13,NA,ASSQDRRRDQPQH
TRBJ2-7,TRBV6-2/TRBV6-3,14,once,ASSYQDWLAGYEQY
TRBJ1-5,TRBV7-2,13,NA,ASSLGGQAGQPQH
TRBJ1-1,TRBV7-2,13,NA,ASSFLGAPNTEAF
TRBJ1-3,TRBV7-8,13,NA,ASSLDSRDGNTIY
TRBJ1-6,TRBV3-1/TRBV3-2,13,NA,ASSPLPGGNSPLH
TRBJ1-2,TRBV5-1,12,NA,ASSPGQGAAGYT
TRBJ1-6,TRBV7-9,15,NA,ASSLSAGTGYGSPLH
TRBJ2-7,TRBV28,14,few,ASTRPPAGRSYEQY
TRBJ1-5,TRBV30,11,NA,AWSVAGGQPQH
TRBJ2-7,TRBV7-9,13,NA,ASSARTGTGYEQY
TRBJ1-3,TRBV30,14,NA,AWSRQGASSGNTIY
TRBJ1-1,TRBV30,14,NA,ASRPGTYGTRTEAF
TRBJ2-3,TRBV6-2/TRBV6-3,15,NA,ASSYRIRDRRGDTQY